Following are 17 T cell receptor beta chains from one sample sequenced in a study of beta chain features in type 1 diabetes. What was sequenced were expressed TCRB transcripts, since all of the isolated RNA had been reverse transcribed. Here immunoSEQ multiplex PCR was the method, and the copy in TCRdb shows in-frame clones only, minus some. Of some 410,000 clones listed, approximately 14% are singletons. Material for sequencing was naive CD4+ T cells from blood. The receptor set was obtained from a man aged 30 to 45 in good health.

This clone turned up a few times. The chain links TRBV7-3 to TRBJ2-1; 9 nucleotides agree with TRBD2. CDR3 length: 15 residues. The germline gives CDR1 SGHTA, CDR2 FQGTGA. V lost 5 bases and J lost 8; bases outside the gene matches: 10. The DNA of the CDR3 is TGTGCCAGCAGCAACGGGACTAGCTTTTTCGATGAGCAGTTCTTC. It translates to CASSNGTSFFDEQFF.

This clone occurred a few times. The gene calls are TRBV14 and TRBJ1-2; D is undetermined. Trimming took 2 bases from V and 4 from J, leaving 5 bases between them. This CDR3 has 12 amino acids. In germline, CDR1 is SGHDN, CDR2 FVKESK. The CDR3: CASSQRTYGYTF. The CDR3, as DNA: TGTGCCAGCAGCCAAAGAACCTATGGCTACACCTTC. The full variable domain, its missing parts supplied by reference TRBV14 and TRBJ1-2, is EAGVTQFPSHSVIEKGQTVTLRCDPISGHDNLYWYRRVMGKEIKFLLHFVKESKQDESGMPNNRFLAERTGGTYSTLKVQPAELEDSGVYFCASSQRTYGYTFGSGTRLTVV.

This clone turned up a few times. The chain carries TRBV21-1 and TRBJ2-7; the DNA was not used to check the table's D call, TRBD1. TRBV21-1 is deemed a pseudogene. CDR3 length: 14 amino acids. The CDR3 DNA reads as TGTGCCAGCCCCCGACAGGGGGAAGAGTACGAGCAGTACGTC. It codes for CASPRQGEEYEQYV.

This clone turned up a few times. The chain employs TRBV10-3 and TRBJ2-1, with 11 positions matching TRBD2. Per germline, CDR1 ENHRY and CDR2 SYGVKD. J lost 7 bases, V lost 1 base, and 9 bases had no gene match. This CDR3 contains 17 residues. Here the CDR3 DNA reads TGTGCCATCAGTGAGTATGGAACTAGCGGGAGAGGAAATGAGCAGTTCTTC. Translating it yields CAISEYGTSGRGNEQFF.

This clone appeared a few times. The chain recombines TRBV29-1 with TRBJ2-4; D is possibly TRBD2 (6 bases). Trimming left V 2 bases short and J 5 bases short, with 13 bases between. CDR1 and CDR2 from the germline V gene are SQVTM and ANQGSEA. CDR3 length equals 14 residues. Here the CDR3 DNA reads TGCAGCGTTGAACGGGGGTTGGGGCAAAACATTCAGTACTTC. It encodes CSVERGLGQNIQYF.

The chain uses TRBV5-4 and TRBJ1-2, with D possibly matching TRBD1 (6 bases). Germline V gene sequence: CDR1 SGHNT, CDR2 YYREEE (reference sequence). The V end was cut by 5 bases, the J end by 6 bases, with 14 bases between. The CDR3 covers 13 residues. The DNA for the CDR3 is TGTGCCAGCAGTAGGGCAGGGGAAGATGGCTACACCTTC. Protein sequence: CASSRAGEDGYTF.

The rearrangement joins TRBV18 to TRBJ1-1; the D is unclear. The CDR3 spans 14 residues. The germline V gene encodes CDR1 KGHSH and CDR2 LQKENI. Trimming pared 5 bases from V and 11 bases from J, leaving 21 bases between. In DNA form, the CDR3 reads TGTGCCAGCTCAGAACGGACCGGGCGGGGTGACGCTTTCTTT. Its protein product is CASSERTGRGDAFF.

This clone came up a few times. The chain carries TRBV28 and TRBJ1-5; 7 bases line up with TRBD1. CDR1 is MDHEN, CDR2 SYDVKM, per germline. The CDR3 loop spans 15 amino acids. J was trimmed by 7 bases and V by 6 bases; bases with no gene match: 12. The DNA of the CDR3 is TGTGCCAGCAGCTCTGACAGGGTCGTGGACCAGCCCCAGCATTTT. Protein: CASSSDRVVDQPQHF.

This clone has a handful of counts. This rearrangement joins TRBV2 to TRBJ2-3; TRBD2 might be the D (5 bases). There are 13 residues in the CDR3. V was trimmed by 5 bases and J by 2 bases, leaving 8 bases between them. CDR1 and CDR2 (germline): SNHLY, FYNNEI. The CDR3 loop is CASSRGLTDTQYF. CDR3 bases: TGTGCCAGCAGTCGAGGACTCACAGATACGCAGTATTTT.

The rearrangement joins TRBV6-5 to TRBJ1-2, with D perhaps TRBD1 (5 bases). Trimming cost V 7 bases and J 7 bases, with 13 bases left between them. From germline, CDR1 is MNHEY and CDR2 SVGAGI. CDR3 length: 12 amino acids. The CDR3 protein is CASTQGGGGYTF. The CDR3, as DNA: TGTGCCAGCACCCAGGGCGGGGGTGGCTACACCTTC.

This clone turned up a few times. This sequence joins TRBV29-1 and TRBJ2-7; D could derive from TRBD1 or TRBD2 (6 bases each). The ends were cut back, 8 bases at V and 3 bases at J, with 23 bases in the middle. CDR1 is SQVTM and CDR2 is ANQGSEA in the germline V gene. The CDR3 contains 15 residues. The DNA for the CDR3 is TGCAGCCTCGGGACGACAGGCCGGGGGATCTACGAGCAGTACGTC. It codes for CSLGTTGRGIYEQYV.

The V call is TRBV30, the J call TRBJ1-2, with unresolved D. The CDR3 loop spans 12 amino acids. The germline V gene encodes CDR1 GTSNPN and CDR2 SVGIG (reference sequence). Trimming cost V 4 bases and J 2 bases, with 8 bases left between them. CDR3 nucleotides: TGTGCCTGGAAAGGCGGGAACTATGGCTACACCTTC. Amino acid sequence: CAWKGGNYGYTF. The entire variable domain, with the rest obtained from reference TRBV30 and TRBJ1-2, is as follows: SQTIHQWPATLVQPVGSPLSLECTVEGTSNPNLYWYRQAAGRGLQLLFYSVGIGQISSEVPQNLSASRPQDRQFILSSKKLLLSDSGFYLCAWKGGNYGYTFGSGTRLTVV.

This clone came up a few times. The sample carries other DNA sequences with the same CDR3. The gene calls are TRBV30 and TRBJ2-1; no reliable D call. The CDR3 consists of 11 residues. V lost 0 bases, J lost 8 bases, and 5 bases lay in between. Germline values: CDR1 GTSNPN, CDR2 SVGIG (reference sequence). CDR3 in DNA: TGTGCCTGGAGTGTTCTAGATGAGCAGTTCTTC. This translates into CAWSVLDEQFF.

The rearrangement joins TRBV5-1 to TRBJ2-3; D might be TRBD2 (5 bases). CDR3 length equals 15 residues. The V and J ends lost 7 bases and 0 bases respectively, with 15 bases between them. CDR1 SGHRS and CDR2 YFSETQ come from the germline V gene. This CDR3 is CASSIPRDSTDTQYF. The CDR3 DNA follows: TGCGCCAGCTCAATACCGAGGGATAGCACAGATACGCAGTATTTT.

The gene calls are TRBV9 and TRBJ2-4, with 13 positions matching TRBD2. Per germline, CDR1 SGDLS and CDR2 YYNGEE. The length of the CDR3 is 15 residues. V lost 3 bases to trimming and J lost 6 bases; unmatched junction nucleotides: 3. CDR3 DNA: TGTGCCAGCAGCGGAGGACTAGCGGGGGTAAACATTCAGTACTTC. Protein sequence: CASSGGLAGVNIQYF.

This clone turned up a few times. Germline is not matched at one junction end, which may reflect a read error. The rearrangement uses TRBV9 and TRBJ2-2; D assignment may be TRBD1 or TRBD2 (5 bases each). In germline, CDR1 is SGDLS, CDR2 YYNGEE. CDR3 length equals 16 residues. The DNA of the CDR3 is TGTCCCAGCAGCGTAGGAGGCCCAGGGCACACCGGGGAGCTGTTTTTT. Protein: CPSSVGGPGHTGELFF.

The table lists this clone with a few counts. This rearrangement joins TRBV6-6 to TRBJ2-7; D remains unclear. The germline CDR1 and CDR2 sequences are MNHNY and SVGAGI (reference sequence). Trimming took 0 bases from V and 5 from J, leaving 5 bases between them. The CDR3 contains 12 residues. CDR3 nucleotides: TGTGCCAGCAGTTACTCGATGGACGAGCAGTACGTC. It codes for CASSYSMDEQYV.